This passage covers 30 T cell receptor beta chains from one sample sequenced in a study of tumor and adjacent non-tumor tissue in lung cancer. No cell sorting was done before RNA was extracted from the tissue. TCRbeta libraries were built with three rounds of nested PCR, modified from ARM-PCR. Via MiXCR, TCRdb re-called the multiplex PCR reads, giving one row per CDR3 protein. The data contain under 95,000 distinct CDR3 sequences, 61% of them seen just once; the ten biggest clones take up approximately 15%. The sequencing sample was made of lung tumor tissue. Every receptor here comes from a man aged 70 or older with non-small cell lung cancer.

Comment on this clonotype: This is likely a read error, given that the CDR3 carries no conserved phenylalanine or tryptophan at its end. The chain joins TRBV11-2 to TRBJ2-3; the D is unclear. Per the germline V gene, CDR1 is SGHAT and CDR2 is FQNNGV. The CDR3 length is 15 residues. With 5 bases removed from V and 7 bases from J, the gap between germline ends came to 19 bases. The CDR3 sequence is CASSAGQDLVNTQYL. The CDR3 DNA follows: TGTGCCAGCAGCGCTGGTCAGGATTTAGTAAATACGCAGTATCTT.

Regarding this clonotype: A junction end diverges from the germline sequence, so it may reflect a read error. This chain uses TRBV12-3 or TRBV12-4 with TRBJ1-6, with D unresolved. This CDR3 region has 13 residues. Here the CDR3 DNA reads TGTGTCAGCAGTTTTATGGCTAATTCATCCCTCCACTTT. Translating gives CVSSFMANSSLHF.

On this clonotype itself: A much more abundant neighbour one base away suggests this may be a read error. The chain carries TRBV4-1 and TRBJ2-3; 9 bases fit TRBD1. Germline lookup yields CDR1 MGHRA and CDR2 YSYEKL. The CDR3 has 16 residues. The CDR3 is CASNQDHRTGADTQYF. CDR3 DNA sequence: TGCGCCAGCAACCAAGATCATAGGACAGGGGCAGATACGCAGTATTTT.

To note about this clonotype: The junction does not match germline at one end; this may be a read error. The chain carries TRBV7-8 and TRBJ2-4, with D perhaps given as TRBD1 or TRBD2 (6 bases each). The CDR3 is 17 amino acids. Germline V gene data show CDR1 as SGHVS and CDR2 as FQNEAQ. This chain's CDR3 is CARSHHISTGAKNIQHF. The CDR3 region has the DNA TGTGCCAGAAGCCACCATATCTCAACGGGGGCCAAAAACATTCAGCACTTC.

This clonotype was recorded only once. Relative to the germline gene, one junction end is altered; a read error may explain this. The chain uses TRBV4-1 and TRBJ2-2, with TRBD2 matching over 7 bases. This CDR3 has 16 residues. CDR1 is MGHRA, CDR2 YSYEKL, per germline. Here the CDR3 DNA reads TGCGCCAACAGCCATCGGTGGACTAGTACCACCGGGGGGCTGTTTTTT. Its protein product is CANSHRWTSTTGGLFF.

The CDR3 DNA follows: TGTGCCAGTAGGCCCCAGACTAGCGGGCTATACGAGCAGTACTTC. Amino acids: CASRPQTSGLYEQYF. The rearrangement links TRBV6-5 to TRBJ2-7; 10 nucleotides line up with TRBD2. V was pared by 9 bases and J by 4 bases, with 12 bases of the junction left unmatched. Germline values: CDR1 MNHEY, CDR2 SVGAGI. The CDR3 covers 15 residues.

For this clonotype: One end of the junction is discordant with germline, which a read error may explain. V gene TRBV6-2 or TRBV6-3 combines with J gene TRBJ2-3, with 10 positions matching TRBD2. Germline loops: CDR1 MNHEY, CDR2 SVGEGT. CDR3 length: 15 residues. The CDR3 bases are TGTGCCAACAGTCGGACTAGCGGCAACACATATACTCAGTATTTT. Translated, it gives CANSRTSGNTYTQYF.

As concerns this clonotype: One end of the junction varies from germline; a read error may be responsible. The DNA of the CDR3 is TGTGCCAGTCGGACCTCTGGGGCCAACGTCCTAGCTTTC. Protein sequence: CASRTSGANVLAF. The chain carries TRBV11-2 and TRBJ2-6, with a weak D call TRBD1 (5 bases). This CDR3 has 13 residues. Germline values: CDR1 SGHAT, CDR2 FQNNGV.

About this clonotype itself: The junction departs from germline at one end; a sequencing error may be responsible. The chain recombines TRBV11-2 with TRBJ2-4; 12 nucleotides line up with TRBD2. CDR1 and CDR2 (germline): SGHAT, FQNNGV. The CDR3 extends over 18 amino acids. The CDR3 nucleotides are TGTGCCAGCAGCCAGAGGACTAGCGGGGCCAGGCATTCAAACATCCAGTACTTC. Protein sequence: CASSQRTSGARHSNIQYF.

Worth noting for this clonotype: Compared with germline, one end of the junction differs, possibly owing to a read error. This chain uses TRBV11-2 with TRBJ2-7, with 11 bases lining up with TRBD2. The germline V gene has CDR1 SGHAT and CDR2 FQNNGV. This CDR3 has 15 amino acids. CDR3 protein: CANSLGTSGSHEQYF. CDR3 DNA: TGTGCCAACAGCCTTGGGACTAGCGGCAGCCACGAGCAGTACTTC.

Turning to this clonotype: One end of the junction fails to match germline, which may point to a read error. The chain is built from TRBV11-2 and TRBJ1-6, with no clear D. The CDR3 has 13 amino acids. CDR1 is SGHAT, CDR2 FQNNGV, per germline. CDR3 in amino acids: CASSSAGSSPLQF. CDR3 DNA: TGTGCCAGCAGTTCCGCCGGGTCCTCACCCCTCCAGTTT. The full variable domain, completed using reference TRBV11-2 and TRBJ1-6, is EAGVAQSPRYKIIEKRQSVAFWCNPISGHATLYWYQQILGQGPKLLIQFQNNGVVDDSQLPKDRFSAERLKGVDSTLKIQPAKLEDSAVYLCASSSAGSSPLQFGNGTRLTVT.

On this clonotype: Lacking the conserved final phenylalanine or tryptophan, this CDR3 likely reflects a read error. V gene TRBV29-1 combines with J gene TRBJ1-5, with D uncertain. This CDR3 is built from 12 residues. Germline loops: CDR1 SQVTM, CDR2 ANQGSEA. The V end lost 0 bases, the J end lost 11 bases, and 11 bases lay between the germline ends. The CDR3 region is CSVEEPPQSQHY. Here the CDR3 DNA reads TGCAGCGTTGAAGAACCCCCACAGTCCCAGCATTAT.

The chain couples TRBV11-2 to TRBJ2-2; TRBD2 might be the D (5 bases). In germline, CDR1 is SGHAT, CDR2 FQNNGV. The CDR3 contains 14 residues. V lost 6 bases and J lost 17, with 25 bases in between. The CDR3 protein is CASSYQWNTGEPFF. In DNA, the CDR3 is TGTGCCAGCAGTTATCAATGGAACACCGGGGAGCCATTTTTT. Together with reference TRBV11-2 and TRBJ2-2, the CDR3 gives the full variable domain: EAGVAQSPRYKIIEKRQSVAFWCNPISGHATLYWYQQILGQGPKLLIQFQNNGVVDDSQLPKDRFSAERLKGVDSTLKIQPAKLEDSAVYLCASSYQWNTGEPFFGEGSRLTVL.

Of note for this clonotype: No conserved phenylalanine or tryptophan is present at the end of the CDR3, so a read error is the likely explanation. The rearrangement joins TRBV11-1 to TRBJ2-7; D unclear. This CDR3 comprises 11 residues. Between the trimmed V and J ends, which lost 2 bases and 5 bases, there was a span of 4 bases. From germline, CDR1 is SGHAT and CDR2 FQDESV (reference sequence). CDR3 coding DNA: TGTGCCAGCAGCTTAAAAGACGAGCAGTACTTA. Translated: CASSLKDEQYL.

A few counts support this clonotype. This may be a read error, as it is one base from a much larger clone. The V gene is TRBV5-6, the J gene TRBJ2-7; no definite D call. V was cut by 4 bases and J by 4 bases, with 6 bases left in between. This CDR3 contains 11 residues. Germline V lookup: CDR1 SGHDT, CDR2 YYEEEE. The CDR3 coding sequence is TGTGCCAGCAGCCAAGAGTACGAGCAGTACTTC. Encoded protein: CASSQEYEQYF.

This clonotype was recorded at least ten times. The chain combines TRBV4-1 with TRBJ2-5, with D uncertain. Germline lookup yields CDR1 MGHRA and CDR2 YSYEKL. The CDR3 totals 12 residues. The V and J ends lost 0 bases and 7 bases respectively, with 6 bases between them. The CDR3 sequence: CASSQDTRTQYF. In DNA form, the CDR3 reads TGCGCCAGCAGCCAAGATACGAGGACCCAGTACTTC.

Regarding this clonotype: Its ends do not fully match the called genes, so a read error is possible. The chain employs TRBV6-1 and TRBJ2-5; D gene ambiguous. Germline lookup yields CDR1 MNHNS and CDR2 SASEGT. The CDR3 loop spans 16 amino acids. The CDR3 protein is CVSSEIAIALQETQYF. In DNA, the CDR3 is TGTGTCAGCAGTGAAATTGCTATCGCTCTCCAAGAGACCCAGTACTTC.

The CDR3 region is CASSFGGVSLEQFF. CDR3 nucleotides: TGTGCCAGCAGCTTCGGGGGGGTATCCCTTGAGCAGTTCTTC. The genes are TRBV6-2 or TRBV6-3 and TRBJ2-1; 8 nucleotides match TRBD2. Trimming cost V 6 bases and J 9 bases; bases outside gene matches: 10. The CDR3 loop spans 14 amino acids. From germline, CDR1 is MNHEY and CDR2 SVGEGT.

The DNA of the CDR3 is TGTGCCAGCAGTTTCGCGGGACAGAATTCTGGCGGGGGGGCGTGTGAGCAGTTCTTC. Amino acid sequence: CASSFAGQNSGGGACEQFF. The genes are TRBV11-1 and TRBJ2-1, with TRBD2 matching over 9 bases. Germline values: CDR1 SGHAT, CDR2 FQDESV (reference sequence). There are 19 residues in the CDR3. V shed 6 bases, J shed 9 bases, and the junction held 24 bases outside the gene matches.

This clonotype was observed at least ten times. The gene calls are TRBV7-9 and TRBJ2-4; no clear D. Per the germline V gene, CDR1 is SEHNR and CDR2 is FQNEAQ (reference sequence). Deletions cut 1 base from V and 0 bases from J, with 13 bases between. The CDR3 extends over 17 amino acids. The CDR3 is CASSLGVDFLAKNIQYF. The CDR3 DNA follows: TGTGCCAGCAGCTTAGGTGTCGACTTCCTAGCCAAAAACATTCAGTACTTC.

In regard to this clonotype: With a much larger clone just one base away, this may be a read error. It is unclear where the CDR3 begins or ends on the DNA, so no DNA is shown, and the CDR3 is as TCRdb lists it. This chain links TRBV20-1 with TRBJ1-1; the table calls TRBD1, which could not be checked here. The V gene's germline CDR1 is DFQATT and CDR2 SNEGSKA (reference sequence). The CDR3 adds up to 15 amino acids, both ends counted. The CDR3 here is CSARDWGTGNTEVFF.

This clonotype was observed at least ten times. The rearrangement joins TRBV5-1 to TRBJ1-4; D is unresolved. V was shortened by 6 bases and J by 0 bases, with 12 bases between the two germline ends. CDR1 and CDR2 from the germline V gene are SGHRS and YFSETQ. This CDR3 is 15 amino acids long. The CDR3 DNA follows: TGCGCCAGCACCCGCTCGAGGGCAACTAATGAAAAACTGTTTTTT. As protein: CASTRSRATNEKLFF.

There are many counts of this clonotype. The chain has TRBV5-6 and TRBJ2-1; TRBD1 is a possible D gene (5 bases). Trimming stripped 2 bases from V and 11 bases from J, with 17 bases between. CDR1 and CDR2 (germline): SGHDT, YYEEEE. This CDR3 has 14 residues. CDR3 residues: CASSFGQWGPKQFF. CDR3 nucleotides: TGTGCCAGCAGCTTTGGTCAGTGGGGCCCCAAGCAGTTCTTC.

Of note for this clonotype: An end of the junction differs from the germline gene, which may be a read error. The CDR3 here is CANSFSGVARYTF. The CDR3 nucleotides are TGTGCCAACAGCTTTAGCGGGGTTGCGAGATACACCTTC. This chain joins TRBV11-3 and TRBJ1-2; the D is unclear. Germline V gives CDR1 SGHNT, CDR2 YENEEA. The CDR3 length is 13 residues.

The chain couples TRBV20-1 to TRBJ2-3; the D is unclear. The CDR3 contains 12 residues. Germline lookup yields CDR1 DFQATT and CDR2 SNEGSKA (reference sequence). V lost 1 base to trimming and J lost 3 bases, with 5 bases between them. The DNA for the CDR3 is TGCAGTGCTAGAGGTTCGACAGATACGCAGTATTTT. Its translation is CSARGSTDTQYF.

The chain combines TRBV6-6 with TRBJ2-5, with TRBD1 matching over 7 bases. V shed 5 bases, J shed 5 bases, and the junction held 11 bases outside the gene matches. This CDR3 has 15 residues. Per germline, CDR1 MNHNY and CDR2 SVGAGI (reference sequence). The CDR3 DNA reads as TGTGCCAGCAGTACAATAGGGGTAGGGGGCGAGACCCAGTACTTC. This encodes CASSTIGVGGETQYF.

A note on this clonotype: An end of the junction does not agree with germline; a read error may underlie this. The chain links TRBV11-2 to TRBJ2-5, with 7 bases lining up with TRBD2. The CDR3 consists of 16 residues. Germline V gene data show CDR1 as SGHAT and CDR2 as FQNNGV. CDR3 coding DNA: TGTGCCAGCAGCGCCCACCCCGGGGGGAACCAAGAGACACAGTACTTC. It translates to CASSAHPGGNQETQYF.

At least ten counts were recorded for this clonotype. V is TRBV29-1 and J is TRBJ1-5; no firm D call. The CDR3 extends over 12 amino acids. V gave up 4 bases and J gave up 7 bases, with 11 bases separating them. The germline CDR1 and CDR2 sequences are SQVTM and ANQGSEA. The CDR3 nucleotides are TGCAGCGTTGGAGAACCCCCACAGCCCCAGCATTTT. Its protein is CSVGEPPQPQHF.

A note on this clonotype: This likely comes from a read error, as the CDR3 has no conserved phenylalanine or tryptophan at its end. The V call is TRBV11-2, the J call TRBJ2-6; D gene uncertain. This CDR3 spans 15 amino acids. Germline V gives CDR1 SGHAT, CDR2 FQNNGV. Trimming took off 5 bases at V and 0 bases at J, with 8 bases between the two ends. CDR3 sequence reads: CASSLFHSGANVLTV. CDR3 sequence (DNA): TGTGCCAGCAGCCTTTTTCACTCTGGGGCCAACGTCCTGACTGTC.

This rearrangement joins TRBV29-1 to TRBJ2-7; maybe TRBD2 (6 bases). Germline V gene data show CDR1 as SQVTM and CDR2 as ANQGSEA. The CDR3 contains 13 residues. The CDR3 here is CSAKGLPSYEQYF. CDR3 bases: TGCAGTGCAAAGGGACTTCCTTCCTACGAGCAGTACTTC.